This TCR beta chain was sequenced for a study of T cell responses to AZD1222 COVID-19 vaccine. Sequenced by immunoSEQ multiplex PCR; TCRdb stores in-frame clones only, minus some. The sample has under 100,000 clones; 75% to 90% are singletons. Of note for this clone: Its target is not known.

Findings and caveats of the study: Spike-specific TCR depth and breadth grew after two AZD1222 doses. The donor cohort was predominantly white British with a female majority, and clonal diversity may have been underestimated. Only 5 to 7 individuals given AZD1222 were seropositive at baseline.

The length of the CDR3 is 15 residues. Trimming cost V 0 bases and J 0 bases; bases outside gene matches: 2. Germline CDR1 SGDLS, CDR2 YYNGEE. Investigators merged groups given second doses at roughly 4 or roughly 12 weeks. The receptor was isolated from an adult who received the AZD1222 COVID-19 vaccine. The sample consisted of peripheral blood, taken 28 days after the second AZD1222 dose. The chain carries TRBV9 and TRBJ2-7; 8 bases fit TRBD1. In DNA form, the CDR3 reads TGTGCCAGCAGCGTAGGACAGGGGCTCTCCTACGAGCAGTACTTC. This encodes CASSVGQGLSYEQYF.